This T cell receptor (beta chain) derives from a study of T cells in Graves' hyperthyroidism and ophthalmopathy. TCR beta CDR3 sequences were amplified from RNA transcripts. HTBI primers were the set used in a first-round RT-PCR of the TCR CDR3. TCRdb reanalysed the multiplex PCR reads using MiXCR and keeps one entry per CDR3 protein. Of around 600,000 distinct CDR3 sequences in the sample, approximately 15% were seen once. The table lists this clonotype with a few counts. As yet, its antigen is unknown. Study observations and caveats: By a 13 V-J model, ophthalmopathy was set apart from stable hyperthyroidism. In blood, most of the thyroid clonotypes expanded above 0.001 were also present.

V was pared by 3 bases and J by 4 bases, with 3 bases of the junction left unmatched. The germline V gene encodes CDR1 MNHEY and CDR2 SVGAGI. This CDR3 has 15 residues. This receptor was identified in a woman aged 45-65 years with Graves' ophthalmopathy. The specimen was blood. This rearrangement joins TRBV6-5 to TRBJ1-5; 10 bases map to TRBD1. CDR3 in DNA: TGTGCCAGCAGTTATGGACAGGGGGGGAATCAGCCCCAGCATTTT. The encoded protein is CASSYGQGGNQPQHF.